A selection of T cell receptor beta chains follows, all from one sample in a study of shared clonotypes between healthy human individuals. The assay was immunoSEQ multiplex PCR, and TCRdb's table has in-frame clones only and misses some. The sample shows 550,000 to 850,000 clones, around two thirds of them seen only once. Sequenced sample: memory CD4+ T cells sorted from blood. The receptors were gathered from a woman aged 25-40 years in good health. The CDR3 runs from the conserved cysteine through the conserved F or W. A D gene is named only where the DNA matches it firmly. Clone size is shown for a subset of rows, as once, few, many or a class of expanded clone.

TRBV28	TRBJ2-2	NA	NA	TGTGCCAGCAGATCATTAAATCCCGGGGAGCTGTTTTTT	CASRSLNPGELFF
TRBV6-5	TRBJ1-1	TRBD1	NA	TGTGCCAGCAGTTTTACGGGACAGGGTAGGCATGAAGCTTTCTTT	CASSFTGQGRHEAFF
TRBV13	TRBJ2-7	NA	NA	TGTGCCAGCAGCTTCACGTGGGGAACGAACTACGAGCAGTACTTC	CASSFTWGTNYEQYF
TRBV7-8	TRBJ1-5	NA	NA	TGTGCCAGCAGCTTAGCAGGGGTGAGCAATCAGCCCCAGCATTTT	CASSLAGVSNQPQHF
TRBV29-1	TRBJ2-3	NA	NA	TGCAGCGTTGCCGGGTGGGGAGATACGCAGTATTTT	CSVAGWGDTQYF
TRBV29-1	TRBJ2-2	NA	NA	TGCAGCGTTTCAGGGAGTACCGGGGAGCTGTTTTTT	CSVSGSTGELFF
TRBV18	TRBJ2-5	TRBD1	NA	TGTGCCAGCTCAGGGGACAGGGAGACCCAGTACTTC	CASSGDRETQYF
TRBV7-9	TRBJ2-5	NA	NA	TGTGCCAGCAGCTTAGATCTCGGGAGTCAAGAGACCCAGTACTTC	CASSLDLGSQETQYF
TRBV7-9	TRBJ2-3	NA	NA	TGTGCCAGCAGCTTAACGGGACTCCGCACAGATACGCAGTATTTT	CASSLTGLRTDTQYF
TRBV27	TRBJ2-7	TRBD1	NA	TGTGCCAGCACCTCGCGGACGGGACAGGCCTACGAGCAGTACTTC	CASTSRTGQAYEQYF
TRBV19	TRBJ1-5	NA	few	TGTGCCAGTACGGAAAGAGGCAATCAGCCCCAGCATTTT	CASTERGNQPQHF
TRBV19	TRBJ2-7	NA	few	TGTGCCAGTAGTCAGGGTTCCGAGCAGTACTTC	CASSQGSEQYF
TRBV19	TRBJ2-1	TRBD1	NA	TGTGCCAGTAGTAGGGGACAGTACTCCTACAATGAGCAGTTCTTC	CASSRGQYSYNEQFF
TRBV9	TRBJ1-2	TRBD1	NA	TGTGCCAGCAGTAGGACAGGTACCAACTATGGCTACACCTTC	CASSRTGTNYGYTF
TRBV10-1	TRBJ2-1	TRBD2	NA	TGCGCCAGCAGTGCAGAACTAGCGGGAAGAGGCAATGAGCAGTTCTTC	CASSAELAGRGNEQFF
TRBV7-2	TRBJ2-1	NA	NA	TGTGCCAGCAGCTTAGCCCTAGAGTGGGGGCAGTTCTTC	CASSLALEWGQFF
TRBV6-6	TRBJ2-5	NA	NA	TGTGCCAGCAGGAGACACAGGGACCAAGAGACCCAGTACTTC	CASRRHRDQETQYF
TRBV28	TRBJ1-1	NA	NA	TGTGCCAGCAGTTTAACAACCCGGGACACTGAAGCTTTCTTT	CASSLTTRDTEAFF
TRBV6-4	TRBJ1-1	NA	NA	TGTGCCAGCACCCCTGACAGATTTATGAACACTGAAGCTTTCTTT	CASTPDRFMNTEAFF
TRBV28	TRBJ1-5	TRBD1	few	TGTGCCACCAGACGGGACAGGGGGCTTGGCAATCAGCCCCAGCATTTT	CATRRDRGLGNQPQHF
TRBV6-1	TRBJ2-1	TRBD1	NA	TGTGCCAGCAGAGGCGACAGGGTTGGAAATGAGCAGTTCTTC	CASRGDRVGNEQFF
TRBV18	TRBJ1-1	TRBD1	NA	TGTGCCAGCTCTCAAGACAGGGACACTGAAGCTTTCTTT	CASSQDRDTEAFF
TRBV9	TRBJ1-2	NA	many	TGTGCCAGCAGCGTAGCAGGGAACAACTATGGCTACACCTTC	CASSVAGNNYGYTF
TRBV28	TRBJ2-3	NA	NA	TGTGCCAGCAGATCTAGCACAGATACGCAGTATTTT	CASRSSTDTQYF